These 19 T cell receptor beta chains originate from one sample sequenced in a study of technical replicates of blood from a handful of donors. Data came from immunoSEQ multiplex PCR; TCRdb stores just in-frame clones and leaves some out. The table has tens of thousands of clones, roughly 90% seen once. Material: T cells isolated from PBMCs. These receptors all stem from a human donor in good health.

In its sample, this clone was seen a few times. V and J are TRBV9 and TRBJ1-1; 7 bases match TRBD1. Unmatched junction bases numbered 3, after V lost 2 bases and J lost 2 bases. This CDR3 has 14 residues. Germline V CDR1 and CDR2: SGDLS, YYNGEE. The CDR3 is CASSVGQDNTEAFF. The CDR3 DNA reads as TGTGCCAGCAGCGTTGGACAGGACAACACTGAAGCTTTCTTT.

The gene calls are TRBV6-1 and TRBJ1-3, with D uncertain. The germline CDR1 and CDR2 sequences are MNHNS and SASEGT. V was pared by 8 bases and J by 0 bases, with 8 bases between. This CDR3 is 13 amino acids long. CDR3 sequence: CASGLSSGNTIYF. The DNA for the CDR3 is TGTGCCAGCGGACTCTCCTCTGGAAACACCATATATTTT.

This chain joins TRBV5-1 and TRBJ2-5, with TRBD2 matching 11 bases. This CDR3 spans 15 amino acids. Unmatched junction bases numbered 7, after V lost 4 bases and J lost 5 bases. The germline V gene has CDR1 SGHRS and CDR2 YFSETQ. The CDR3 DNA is TGCGCCAGCAGCGTACTAGCGGGAGTCGGGGAGACCCAGTACTTC. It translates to CASSVLAGVGETQYF.

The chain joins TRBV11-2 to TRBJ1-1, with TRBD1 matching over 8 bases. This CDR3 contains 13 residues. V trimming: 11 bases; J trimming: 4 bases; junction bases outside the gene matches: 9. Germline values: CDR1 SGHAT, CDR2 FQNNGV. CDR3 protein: CAWQGAEGTEAFF. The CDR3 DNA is TGTGCCTGGCAGGGGGCAGAGGGCACTGAAGCTTTCTTT.

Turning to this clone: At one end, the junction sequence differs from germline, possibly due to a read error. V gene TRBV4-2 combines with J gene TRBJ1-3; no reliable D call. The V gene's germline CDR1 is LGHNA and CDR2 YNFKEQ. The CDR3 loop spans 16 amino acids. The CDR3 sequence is CANSQDYTDSGNTIYF. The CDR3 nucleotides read TGTGCCAACAGCCAAGATTACACCGACTCTGGAAACACCATATATTTT.

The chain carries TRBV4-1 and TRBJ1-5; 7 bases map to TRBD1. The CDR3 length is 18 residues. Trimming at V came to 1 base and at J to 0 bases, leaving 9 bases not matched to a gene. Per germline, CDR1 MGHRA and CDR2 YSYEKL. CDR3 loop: CASSQGFAGGLSNQPQHF. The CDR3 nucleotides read TGCGCCAGCAGCCAAGGGTTCGCAGGGGGACTTAGCAATCAGCCCCAGCATTTT.

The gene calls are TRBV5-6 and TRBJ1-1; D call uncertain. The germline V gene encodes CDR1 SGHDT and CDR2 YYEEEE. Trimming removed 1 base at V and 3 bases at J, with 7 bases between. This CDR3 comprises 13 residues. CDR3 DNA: TGTGCCAGCAGCTTGAATCGCGACACTGAAGCTTTCTTT. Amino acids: CASSLNRDTEAFF.

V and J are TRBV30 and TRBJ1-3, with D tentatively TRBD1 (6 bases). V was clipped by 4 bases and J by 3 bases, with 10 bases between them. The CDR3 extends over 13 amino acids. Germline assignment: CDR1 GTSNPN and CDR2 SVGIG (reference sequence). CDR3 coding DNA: TGTGCCTGGAACAGGGACGGTGGAAACACCATATATTTT. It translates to CAWNRDGGNTIYF. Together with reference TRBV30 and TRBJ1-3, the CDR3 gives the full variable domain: SQTIHQWPATLVQPVGSPLSLECTVEGTSNPNLYWYRQAAGRGLQLLFYSVGIGQISSEVPQNLSASRPQDRQFILSSKKLLLSDSGFYLCAWNRDGGNTIYFGEGSWLTVV.

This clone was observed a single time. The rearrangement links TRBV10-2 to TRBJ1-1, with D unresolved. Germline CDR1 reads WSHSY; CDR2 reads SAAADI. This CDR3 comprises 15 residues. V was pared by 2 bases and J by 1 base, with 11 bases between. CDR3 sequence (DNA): TGCGCCAGCAGTGAGCCGCGGGCGCCGAACACTGAAGCTTTCTTT. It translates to CASSEPRAPNTEAFF.

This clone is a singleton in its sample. The CDR3 region is CASALTGGNTEAFF. For the CDR3, the DNA is TGTGCCAGCGCCTTAACTGGTGGGAACACTGAAGCTTTCTTT. V is TRBV5-6 and J is TRBJ1-1; no clear D. CDR1 and CDR2 from the germline V gene are SGHDT and YYEEEE. CDR3 size: 14 residues. Trimming took off 7 bases at V and 1 base at J, with 14 bases between the two ends.

The CDR3 region has the DNA TGTGCCAGCAGCGAAACCGGGACAGGCGACTATGGCTACACCTTC. This translates into CASSETGTGDYGYTF. The V and J genes are TRBV9 and TRBJ1-2; TRBD1 matches 8 bases. This CDR3 comprises 15 residues. Losses at the gene ends were 3 bases for V and 3 bases for J; bases not matched to a gene: 7. Germline V CDR1 and CDR2: SGDLS, YYNGEE.

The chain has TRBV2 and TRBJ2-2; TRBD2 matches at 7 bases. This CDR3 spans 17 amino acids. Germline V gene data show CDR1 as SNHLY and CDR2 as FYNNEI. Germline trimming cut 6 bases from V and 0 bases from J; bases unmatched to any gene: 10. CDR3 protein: CASRRSAGRSNTGELFF. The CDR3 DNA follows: TGTGCCAGCAGACGATCAGCGGGGCGCTCGAACACCGGGGAGCTGTTTTTT.

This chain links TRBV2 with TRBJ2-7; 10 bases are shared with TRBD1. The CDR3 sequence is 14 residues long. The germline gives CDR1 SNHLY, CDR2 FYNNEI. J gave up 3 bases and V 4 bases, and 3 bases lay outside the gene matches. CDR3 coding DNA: TGTGCCAGCAGTGGGGACAGGGGATTCTACGAGCAGTACTTC. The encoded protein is CASSGDRGFYEQYF.

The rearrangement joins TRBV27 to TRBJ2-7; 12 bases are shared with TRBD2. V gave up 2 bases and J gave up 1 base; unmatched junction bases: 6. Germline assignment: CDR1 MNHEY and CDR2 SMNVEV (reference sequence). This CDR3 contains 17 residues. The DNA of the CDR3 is TGTGCCAGCAGTTTAACTTGGACTAGCGGGATATCCTACGAGCAGTACTTC. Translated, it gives CASSLTWTSGISYEQYF.

This CDR3 reads CASSPGPGQAYEQYF. Here the CDR3 DNA reads TGTGCCAGCTCACCGGGACCGGGACAAGCCTACGAGCAGTACTTC. This chain joins TRBV18 and TRBJ2-7, with D perhaps TRBD1 (6 bases). The ends were cut back, 3 bases at V and 2 bases at J, with 14 bases in the middle. There are 15 residues in the CDR3. CDR1 and CDR2 (germline): KGHSH, LQKENI.

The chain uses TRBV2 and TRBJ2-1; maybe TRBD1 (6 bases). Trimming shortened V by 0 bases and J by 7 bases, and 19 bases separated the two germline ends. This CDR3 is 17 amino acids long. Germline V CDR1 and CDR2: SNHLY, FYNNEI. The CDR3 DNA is TGTGCCAGCAGTGAAGCGGGGTATAATAGCAGGGGAAATGAGCAGTTCTTC. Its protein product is CASSEAGYNSRGNEQFF.

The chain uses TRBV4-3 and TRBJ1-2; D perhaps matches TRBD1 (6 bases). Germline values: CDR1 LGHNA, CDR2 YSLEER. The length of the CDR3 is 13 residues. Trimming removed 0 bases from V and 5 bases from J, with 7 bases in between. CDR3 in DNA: TGCGCCAGCAGCCAAGATACAGGGTATGGCTACACCTTC. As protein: CASSQDTGYGYTF.

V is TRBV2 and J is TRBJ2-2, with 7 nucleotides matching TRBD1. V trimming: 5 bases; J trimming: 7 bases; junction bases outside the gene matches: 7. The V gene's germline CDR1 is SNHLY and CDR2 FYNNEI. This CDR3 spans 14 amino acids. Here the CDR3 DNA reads TGTGCCAGCAGTACTGACAGGGAAATCGGGGAGCTGTTTTTT. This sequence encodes CASSTDREIGELFF.

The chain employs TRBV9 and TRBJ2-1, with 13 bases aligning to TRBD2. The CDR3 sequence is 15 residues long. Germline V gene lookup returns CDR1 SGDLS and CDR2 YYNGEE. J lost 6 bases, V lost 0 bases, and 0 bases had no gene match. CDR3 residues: CASSVGTSGSNEQFF. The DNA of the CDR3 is TGTGCCAGCAGCGTAGGGACTAGCGGGAGCAATGAGCAGTTCTTC. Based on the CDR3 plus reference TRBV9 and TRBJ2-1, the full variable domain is DSGVTQTPKHLITATGQRVTLRCSPRSGDLSVYWYQQSLDQGLQFLIQYYNGEERAKGNILERFSAQQFPDLHSELNLSSLELGDSALYFCASSVGTSGSNEQFFGPGTRLTVL.